This record concerns one T cell receptor beta chain sequence. Its antigen is unidentified. This entry comes from a study of cytomegalovirus exposure and HLA in healthy donors. Regarding the study as a whole: About 87% or about 30% of the time was how often most TCR beta V segments were productive, according to an earlier analysis.

Donors were ostensibly healthy at sampling, although undocumented immune exposures were probable. V was pared by 4 bases and J by 1 base, with 3 bases of the junction left unmatched. In germline, CDR1 is MGHRA, CDR2 YSYEKL. CDR3 length: 16 residues. Researchers ran the PCR with 60 Vbeta and 13 Jbeta primers. Sequenced by immunoSEQ multiplex PCR; TCRdb stores in-frame clones only, minus some. The sample yields roughly 100,000 clones, roughly 66% seen once. The clonotype originates from a woman between 50 and 59 years old in good health and CMV-seronegative. The sample was PBMCs. V usage is TRBV4-1 and J usage is TRBJ2-5; 13 nucleotides align to TRBD2. CDR3 in DNA: TGCGCCAGCAGCCGTGGACTAGCGGGGGCCCAAGAGACCCAGTACTTC. Its translation is CASSRGLAGAQETQYF.